The rows below give T cell receptor beta chains drawn from one sample of a study of shared clonotypes between healthy human individuals. The table came from immunoSEQ multiplex PCR; TCRdb's copy has only in-frame clones and leaves some out. Among fewer than 600,000 clones listed, roughly 79% were seen once. The sample consisted of PBMCs. Receptor source: a woman aged 40 to 50 in good health. Some clones in this sample may be carry-over from other donors' samples. The CDR3 runs from the conserved cysteine through the conserved F or W. A D gene is named only where the DNA matches it firmly. Clone size is stated in some rows and not others, as once, few, many or a class when expanded.

d_call,j_call,v_call,clone_size,cdr3_nt,cdr3_aa
NA,TRBJ2-1,TRBV19,NA,TGTGCCAGTAGAGGCGGTGGTACCAATGAGCAGTTCTTC,CASRGGGTNEQFF
NA,TRBJ2-5,TRBV28,NA,TGTGCCAGCAGCCCCCGAGGAGAGACCCAGTACTTC,CASSPRGETQYF
TRBD1,TRBJ2-1,TRBV27,NA,TGTGCCAGCAGTTTAGCTGGGGCAGGGGGAACCTACAATGAGCAGTTCTTC,CASSLAGAGGTYNEQFF
NA,TRBJ2-4,TRBV19,NA,TGTGCCAGTAGTATATCGGGTGTCGGGTTGGGGGGTCTGAACATTCAGTACTTC,CASSISGVGLGGLNIQYF
TRBD2,TRBJ2-5,TRBV28,NA,TGTGCCAGCAGCCCAGCGGGAGCCCAAGAGACCCAGTACTTC,CASSPAGAQETQYF
NA,TRBJ2-1,TRBV7-2,few,TGTGCCAGCAGCTCCCCCTTCCGGGACCGCCGGGATGCTGAGCAGTTCTTC,CASSSPFRDRRDAEQFF
TRBD1,TRBJ1-5,TRBV18,NA,TGTGCCAGCTCACCCCAGGGGGATAGCAATCAGCCCCAGCATTTT,CASSPQGDSNQPQHF
TRBD2,TRBJ2-1,TRBV27,NA,TGTGCCAGCAGTTTATTAGCGGGAGGGACACATGAGCAGTTCTTC,CASSLLAGGTHEQFF
NA,TRBJ1-5,TRBV28,once,TGTGCCAGCAGTAATCAGGAGGGACCCAGTCAGCCCCAGCATTTT,CASSNQEGPSQPQHF
NA,TRBJ2-2,TRBV25-1,NA,TGTGCCAGCAGTAAAAGGGGGAGTTGGGAGCTGTTTTTT,CASSKRGSWELFF
NA,TRBJ1-1,TRBV10-3,few,TGTGCCACCAGCTTAGGGAACACTGAAGCTTTCTTT,CATSLGNTEAFF
NA,TRBJ2-3,TRBV7-8,NA,TGTGCCAGCAGGGGCCCAAGGGTTAGCACAGATACGCAGTATTTT,CASRGPRVSTDTQYF
TRBD1,TRBJ1-4,TRBV15,NA,TGTGCCACCAGCAGGGGACAGGGAACTGAAAAACTGTTTTTT,CATSRGQGTEKLFF
TRBD2,TRBJ2-2,TRBV2,few,TGTGCCAGCACATTCTCGGGGGGATCGGGCACCGGGGAGCTGTTTTTT,CASTFSGGSGTGELFF
TRBD2,TRBJ2-7,TRBV13,NA,TGTGCCAGCACATTCGGGACTAGCGGAACCTACGAGCAGTACTTC,CASTFGTSGTYEQYF
NA,TRBJ1-6,TRBV28,NA,TGTGCCAGCAGTTTTGAGGAAAATTCACCCCTCCACTTT,CASSFEENSPLHF
NA,TRBJ1-2,TRBV2,once,TGTGCCAGCAGTGAACGTGCAGCGACGTATGGCTACACCTTC,CASSERAATYGYTF
NA,TRBJ1-5,TRBV7-9,many,TGTGCCAGCAGCTTAGAGGCTAATCGGCCCCAGCATTTT,CASSLEANRPQHF
TRBD2,TRBJ2-3,TRBV5-4,NA,TGTGCCAGCAGCTTGGGCGGGAGGGCACCAGATACGCAGTATTTT,CASSLGGRAPDTQYF
NA,TRBJ2-2,TRBV7-9,NA,TGTGCCAGCAGCCTTGCGGGAACCGGGGAGCTGTTTTTT,CASSLAGTGELFF
NA,TRBJ2-5,TRBV6-1,NA,TGTGCCAGCAGTGAAGGGCTCCCTGGGACCCAGTACTTC,CASSEGLPGTQYF
NA,TRBJ2-2,TRBV7-2,NA,TGTGCCAGCAGCTCGACAGACACCGGGGAGCTGTTTTTT,CASSSTDTGELFF
NA,TRBJ1-2,TRBV7-2,NA,TGTGCCAGCAGCTCCACAGGGAATAGGGATGGCTACACCTTC,CASSSTGNRDGYTF
TRBD2,TRBJ2-1,TRBV10-2,NA,TGCGCCAGCAGAACTAGCGGGTCCTACAATGAGCAGTTCTTC,CASRTSGSYNEQFF
TRBD1,TRBJ2-7,TRBV7-3,NA,TGTGCCAGCAGCTTATATGGGGACAGGGTAATCTACGAGCAGTACTTC,CASSLYGDRVIYEQYF
NA,TRBJ1-1,TRBV5-1,NA,TGCGCCAGCAACGCTGAACCGAACACTGAAGCTTTCTTT,CASNAEPNTEAFF
NA,TRBJ2-3,TRBV7-9,NA,TGTGCCAGCAGCCCTCAGGGATCCCCGGGCACAGATACGCAGTATTTT,CASSPQGSPGTDTQYF